This is a list of T cell receptor beta chains from one sample in a study of blood T cell repertoires in COVID-19. Generated by immunoSEQ multiplex PCR, the TCRdb table keeps only in-frame clones and is missing some. The repertoire holds 270,000 or so clones, with 86% as singletons. The specimen sequenced was peripheral blood. Every receptor here comes from a woman in her twenties or thirties with active or convalescent COVID-19. The CDR3 runs from the conserved cysteine through the conserved F or W. The D gene is left open where the match is weak. Clone size is not always given. Where it is, it says once, few, many or a class for expanded clones.

D,J,size,V,DNA,CDR3
-,TRBJ2-1,-,TRBV6-5,TGTGCCAGCAGTTACGGAACTAGTCCTTACAATGAGCAGTTCTTC,CASSYGTSPYNEQFF
TRBD1,TRBJ1-2,-,TRBV28,TGTGCCAGCAGTTTATTGTCCGGGACAGGGTTATATGGCTACACCTTC,CASSLLSGTGLYGYTF
-,TRBJ2-5,-,TRBV10-1,TGCGCCAGCAGTACAGGGATTGGGGAGACCCAGTACTTC,CASSTGIGETQYF
-,TRBJ2-3,-,TRBV2,TGTGCCAGCGGGAGGGTGGGACAGGGCACAGATACGCAGTATTTT,CASGRVGQGTDTQYF
-,TRBJ2-3,-,TRBV11-2,TGTGCCAGCAGCCAATCAGATACGCAGTATTTT,CASSQSDTQYF
TRBD1,TRBJ1-1,-,TRBV28,TGTGCCAGCAGCCCCCCCGGACAGGCGAACACTGAAGCTTTCTTT,CASSPPGQANTEAFF
-,TRBJ2-3,-,TRBV10-3,TGTGCCATCAGGGGGGGGGCCGGCACAGATACGCAGTATTTT,CAIRGGAGTDTQYF
-,TRBJ1-5,-,TRBV5-5,TGTGCCAGCAGCCGACAACCGGACATTAGCAATCAGCCCCAGCATTTT,CASSRQPDISNQPQHF
-,TRBJ2-1,once,TRBV4-1,TGCGCCAGCAGCCAAGAGCGTCTAGCGACCTACAATGAGCAGTTCTTC,CASSQERLATYNEQFF
-,TRBJ1-1,-,TRBV5-6,TGTGCCAGCAGTTTGGGTCCTAACACTGAAGCTTTCTTT,CASSLGPNTEAFF
TRBD2,TRBJ2-5,-,TRBV5-1,TGCGCCAGCGCCGGACTAGCGGGGGCGGAGACCCAGTACTTC,CASAGLAGAETQYF
-,TRBJ1-2,-,TRBV19,TGTGCCAGTAGTATCCCCGGACTCTATGGCTACACCTTC,CASSIPGLYGYTF
-,TRBJ1-6,-,TRBV10-1,TGCGCCAGCAGTGACCTCGATTCACCCCTCCACTTT,CASSDLDSPLHF
-,TRBJ2-5,-,TRBV5-6,TGTGCCAGCAGCTTGGACAGGGTCCAGACCCAGTACTTC,CASSLDRVQTQYF
-,TRBJ1-3,-,TRBV4-3,TGCGCCAGCAGCCAAGCGGTAGGGGAAGGCACCATATATTTT,CASSQAVGEGTIYF
-,TRBJ2-7,-,TRBV9,TGTGCCAGCAGCGTAGGTGACAGGCCAAATTACGAGCAGTACTTC,CASSVGDRPNYEQYF
-,TRBJ2-3,-,TRBV19,TGTGCCAGTAGCACCGGGATTACGGATACGCAGTATTTT,CASSTGITDTQYF
-,TRBJ1-1,once,TRBV29-1,TGCAGCACCCGAACAGGATCTGAAGCTTTCTTT,CSTRTGSEAFF
TRBD1,TRBJ1-2,-,TRBV28,TGTGCCAGCAGCTCCCCAGGGGGCATATCCTATGGCTACACCTTC,CASSSPGGISYGYTF